This entry concerns a single T cell receptor beta chain. The source of the sample is a study of control samples from healthy donors and cancer patients. Profiled with immunoSEQ multiplex PCR; TCRdb holds only in-frame clones, not every one. The sample includes roughly 63,000 clones, around 87% of them seen just once. The V end lost 11 bases, the J end lost 2 bases, and 14 bases lay between the germline ends. Germline values: CDR1 MDHEN, CDR2 SYDVKM. This CDR3 has 13 amino acids. This TCR was sampled from a man aged 60-69 years with colorectal cancer. V is TRBV28 and J is TRBJ2-3; D might be TRBD1 (6 bases). Sequenced material: PBMCs. The CDR3, as DNA: TGTGCCGGCTCGGACAGAAACACAGATACGCAGTATTTT. Amino acid sequence: CAGSDRNTDTQYF.